These 8 T cell receptor beta chains were sequenced from one sample in a study of control samples from healthy donors and cancer patients. TCRdb's copy holds only in-frame clones and misses some; the assay was immunoSEQ multiplex PCR. This table holds approximately 86,000 clones, 80% to 95% found once. What was sequenced was blood. These TCRs come from a woman younger than 45 in good health.

The chain joins TRBV9 to TRBJ1-2; D gene ambiguous. Per the germline V gene, CDR1 is SGDLS and CDR2 is YYNGEE. CDR3 length: 14 residues. Trimming removed 2 bases at V and 5 bases at J, with 13 bases between. The CDR3 here is CASSVQAVPYGYTF. The CDR3 DNA sequence: TGTGCCAGCAGCGTTCAAGCCGTCCCTTATGGCTACACCTTC.

The chain has TRBV7-8 and TRBJ2-3, with D perhaps matching TRBD1 or TRBD2 (5 bases each). The V gene lost 5 bases and the J gene lost 1 base, with 13 bases spanning the gap. In germline, CDR1 is SGHVS, CDR2 FQNEAQ. The CDR3 has 15 residues. CDR3 sequence: CASSRRGDGTDTQYF. CDR3 bases: TGTGCCAGCAGCCGACGAGGGGACGGCACAGATACGCAGTATTTT. The variable domain in full, completed from reference TRBV7-8 and TRBJ2-3, reads GAGVSQSPRYKVAKRGQDVALRCDPISGHVSLFWYQQALGQGPEFLTYFQNEAQLDKSGLPSDRFFAERPEGSVSTLKIQRTQQEDSAVYLCASSRRGDGTDTQYFGPGTRLTVL.

This clone appeared once. The V and J genes are TRBV7-8 and TRBJ2-7; D remains ambiguous. CDR1 and CDR2 (germline): SGHVS, FQNEAQ. The CDR3 totals 13 residues. V shed 3 bases and J shed 3 bases, with 9 bases lying between them. The CDR3: CASSFPDGYEQYF. CDR3 DNA sequence: TGTGCCAGCAGCTTCCCAGACGGCTACGAGCAGTACTTC.

The J gene is TRBJ2-3, the V gene TRBV30; no definite D call. V was clipped by 3 bases and J by 4 bases, with 8 bases between them. The CDR3 contains 12 residues. Per the germline V gene, CDR1 is GTSNPN and CDR2 is SVGIG (reference sequence). In DNA, the CDR3 is TGTGCCTGGAGCGAGTTGTCAGATACGCAGTATTTT. This gives the protein CAWSELSDTQYF.

This chain links TRBV9 with TRBJ2-1, with a tentative D call TRBD2 (5 bases). The V end lost 0 bases, the J end lost 3 bases, and 7 bases lay between the germline ends. The V gene's germline CDR1 is SGDLS and CDR2 YYNGEE. The CDR3 spans 14 residues. The CDR3 sequence: CASSVDGLYNEQFF. In DNA, the CDR3 is TGTGCCAGCAGCGTAGACGGACTCTACAATGAGCAGTTCTTC.

The CDR3 nucleotides read TGTGCCACCTGCCCCGGGGGGCCAAACACCGGGGAGCTGTTTTTT. It yields the protein CATCPGGPNTGELFF. The chain uses TRBV24-1 and TRBJ2-2; tentatively, D is TRBD2 (7 bases). The CDR3 has 15 amino acids. V was pared by 9 bases and J by 2 bases, with 15 bases between. Germline V gene lookup returns CDR1 KGHDR and CDR2 SFDVKD.

This clone was observed a handful of times. V gene TRBV10-3 combines with J gene TRBJ1-4; TRBD1 aligns across 8 bases. In germline, CDR1 is ENHRY, CDR2 SYGVKD. The CDR3 sequence is 15 residues long. Germline trimming cut 3 bases from V and 8 bases from J; bases unmatched to any gene: 8. The CDR3 DNA reads as TGTGCCATCAGTGATCACGGACAGGGCAGGGAAAAACTGTTTTTT. It codes for CAISDHGQGREKLFF.

This clone was observed a single time. This sequence joins TRBV14 and TRBJ1-1; TRBD1 matches 8 bases. This CDR3 is built from 16 residues. The V and J ends lost 4 bases and 0 bases, in that order; junction bases with no gene match: 7. Germline-derived CDR1 and CDR2 are SGHDN and FVKESK. The CDR3 DNA is TGTGCCAGCAGCCGGGACAGGTCCCTCATGAACACTGAAGCTTTCTTT. It yields the protein CASSRDRSLMNTEAFF.